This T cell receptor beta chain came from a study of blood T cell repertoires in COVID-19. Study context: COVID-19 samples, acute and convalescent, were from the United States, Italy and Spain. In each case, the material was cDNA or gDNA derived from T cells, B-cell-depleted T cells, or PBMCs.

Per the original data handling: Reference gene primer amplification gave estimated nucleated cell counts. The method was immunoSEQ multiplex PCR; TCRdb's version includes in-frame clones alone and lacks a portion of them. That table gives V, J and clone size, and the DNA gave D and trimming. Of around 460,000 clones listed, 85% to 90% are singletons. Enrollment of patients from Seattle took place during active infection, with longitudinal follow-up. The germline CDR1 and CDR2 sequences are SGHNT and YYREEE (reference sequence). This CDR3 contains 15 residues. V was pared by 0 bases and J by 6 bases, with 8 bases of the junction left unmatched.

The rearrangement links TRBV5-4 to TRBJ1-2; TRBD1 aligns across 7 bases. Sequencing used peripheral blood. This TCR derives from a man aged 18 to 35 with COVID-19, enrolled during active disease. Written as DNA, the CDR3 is TGTGCCAGCAGCTTGGGTTTAGAGACAGGGCATGGCTACACCTTC. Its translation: CASSLGLETGHGYTF.